This is a list of T cell receptor beta chains from one sample in a study of blood T cell repertoires in COVID-19. The method was immunoSEQ multiplex PCR; TCRdb's version includes in-frame clones alone and lacks a portion of them. The data hold tens of thousands of clones, with 75% to 85% observed a single time. The sample taken for sequencing was peripheral blood. The receptors derive from a human donor in a cohort sampled during active COVID-19. Both conserved end residues are part of each CDR3. The D gene is left open where the match is weak. Clone size is stated in some rows and not others, as once, few, many or a class when expanded.

d_gene | j_gene | abundance | len | v_gene | CDR3nt | CDR3aa
. | TRBJ2-2 | . | 16 | TRBV5-1 | TGCGCCAGCAGCGGGGGCTTGCGGGCGAACACCGGGGAGCTGTTTTTT | CASSGGLRANTGELFF
TRBD1 | TRBJ1-1 | many | 11 | TRBV2 | TGTGCCAGCAGAGGGACAGGGAGGATTTTCTTT | CASRGTGRIFF
TRBD2 | TRBJ2-3 | . | 16 | TRBV4-1 | TGCGCCAGCAGCCTCAGTAGCGGGGGAGGAACAGATACGCAGTATTTT | CASSLSSGGGTDTQYF
. | TRBJ2-1 | . | 18 | TRBV11-2 | TGTGCCAGCAGCTTAGTCGGGGTCGGAACATTCTTGAACAATGAGCAGTTCTTC | CASSLVGVGTFLNNEQFF
TRBD1 | TRBJ2-2 | . | 16 | TRBV9 | TGTGCCAGCAGCCTCCGGGACAGGGGTCGTACCGGGGAGCTGTTTTTT | CASSLRDRGRTGELFF
. | TRBJ1-2 | . | 17 | TRBV5-6 | TGTGCCAGCAGCCGCAGCTGGCAACCTAGGCTAAACTATGGCTACACCTTC | CASSRSWQPRLNYGYTF
. | TRBJ2-3 | . | 16 | TRBV9 | TGTGCCAGCAGCCCCTTCGTGGGCCGTAGCACAGATACGCAGTATTTT | CASSPFVGRSTDTQYF
. | TRBJ2-1 | . | 11 | TRBV6-4 | TGTGCCAGCAGATTCAACAATGAGCAGTTCTTC | CASRFNNEQFF
. | TRBJ1-1 | . | 14 | TRBV3-1/TRBV3-2 | TGTGCCAGCAGCCGGGCCTCACTGAACACTGAAGCTTTCTTT | CASSRASLNTEAFF
. | TRBJ2-5 | . | 14 | TRBV3-1/TRBV3-2 | TGTGCCAGCAGCTCCGTAGGGGGACAAGAGACCCAGTACTTC | CASSSVGGQETQYF
TRBD1 | TRBJ1-2 | . | 19 | TRBV7-9 | TGTGCCAGCAGCTTCAACCCCCCCGGGACAGGGATACGATATCGTGGCTACACCTTC | CASSFNPPGTGIRYRGYTF
. | TRBJ1-2 | . | 9 | TRBV11-2 | TGTGCCAGCGATAGTGGCTACACCTTC | CASDSGYTF
TRBD1 | TRBJ2-7 | . | 16 | TRBV6-5 | TGTGCCAGCAGTTACCAAACAGGGGAATGGCCCTACGAGCAGTACTTC | CASSYQTGEWPYEQYF
TRBD1 | TRBJ1-2 | . | 16 | TRBV29-1 | TGCAGCGTTGAAGATCCCCTGACAGGGGGAGGTGATGGCTACACCTTC | CSVEDPLTGGGDGYTF
. | TRBJ1-5 | . | 13 | TRBV6-6 | TGTGCCAGCAGTCAACAGGGCGGGCAGCCCCAGCATTTT | CASSQQGGQPQHF
TRBD2 | TRBJ2-5 | . | 17 | TRBV11-3 | TGTGCCAGCAGCTTAGGACCTAGCGGGTACGGGGGTGAGACCCAGTACTTC | CASSLGPSGYGGETQYF
. | TRBJ1-6 | . | 12 | TRBV7-6 | TGTGCCAGCAACAGCCTTGGTTCGCCCCTCCACTTT | CASNSLGSPLHF
. | TRBJ2-2 | . | 13 | TRBV6-5 | TGTGCCAGCAGTTTAATCCGCGCCGGGGAGCTGTTTTTT | CASSLIRAGELFF
. | TRBJ1-3 | . | 13 | TRBV7-7 | TGTGCCAGCAGCTTAGAGCCTGGAAACACCATATATTTT | CASSLEPGNTIYF
TRBD1 | TRBJ2-1 | . | 17 | TRBV7-9 | TGTGCCAGCAGCTCAAAATTATCCGGGACAGCGGACAATGAGCAGTTCTTC | CASSSKLSGTADNEQFF
. | TRBJ1-6 | once | 15 | TRBV3-1/TRBV3-2 | TGTGCCAGCAGCCAAGGGCAGGGCTATAATTCACCCCTCCACTTT | CASSQGQGYNSPLHF
. | TRBJ2-2 | . | 18 | TRBV6-4 | TGTGCCAGCAGTGCCCCCCGCCGACAGGAGGTTGACACCGGGGAGCTGTTTTTT | CASSAPRRQEVDTGELFF
. | TRBJ2-5 | . | 15 | TRBV28 | TGTGCCAGCAACCCCGTCGGTAGTGCGCAAGAGACCCAGTACTTC | CASNPVGSAQETQYF
. | TRBJ2-7 | few | 15 | TRBV12-5 | TGTGCTACCATGATTGGGGGGGGCCTACCCTACGAGCAGTACTTC | CATMIGGGLPYEQYF
. | TRBJ2-1 | few | 15 | TRBV7-2 | TGTGCCAGCAGCTTATTTGACGGGGGAGGTACCGGTGGTTTCTTC | CASSLFDGGGTGGFF
. | TRBJ2-7 | . | 14 | TRBV7-9 | TGTGCCAGCAGCCTACGGGACAACTCCTACGAGCAGTACTTC | CASSLRDNSYEQYF
TRBD2 | TRBJ2-1 | . | 16 | TRBV15 | TGTGCCACCAGCAGGGCCCGGGGCGGGGGGGCTAATGAGCAGTTCTTC | CATSRARGGGANEQFF
. | TRBJ1-6 | . | 15 | TRBV6-5 | TGTGCCAGCAGTTACGACGACGACGGGAATTCACCCCTCCACTTT | CASSYDDDGNSPLHF
TRBD2 | TRBJ2-7 | . | 15 | TRBV9 | TGTGCCAGCAGCGTTAGCGGGGGGCTCCCCAGGGAGCAGTACTTC | CASSVSGGLPREQYF